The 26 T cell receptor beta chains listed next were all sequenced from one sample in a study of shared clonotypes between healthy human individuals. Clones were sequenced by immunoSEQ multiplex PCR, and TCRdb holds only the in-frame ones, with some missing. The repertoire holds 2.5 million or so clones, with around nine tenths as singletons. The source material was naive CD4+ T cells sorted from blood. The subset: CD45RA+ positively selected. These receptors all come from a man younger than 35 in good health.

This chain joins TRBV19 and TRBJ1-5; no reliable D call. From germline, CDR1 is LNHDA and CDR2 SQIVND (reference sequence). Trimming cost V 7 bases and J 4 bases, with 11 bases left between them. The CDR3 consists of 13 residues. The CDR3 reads CASMNTANQPQHF. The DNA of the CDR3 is TGTGCCAGTATGAACACGGCGAATCAGCCCCAGCATTTT.

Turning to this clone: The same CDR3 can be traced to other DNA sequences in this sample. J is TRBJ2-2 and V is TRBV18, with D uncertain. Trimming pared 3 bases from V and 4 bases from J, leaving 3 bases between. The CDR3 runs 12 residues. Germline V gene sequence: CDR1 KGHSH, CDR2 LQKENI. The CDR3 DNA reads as TGTGCCAGCTCACCTCGCACCGGGGAGCTGTTTTTT. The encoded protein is CASSPRTGELFF.

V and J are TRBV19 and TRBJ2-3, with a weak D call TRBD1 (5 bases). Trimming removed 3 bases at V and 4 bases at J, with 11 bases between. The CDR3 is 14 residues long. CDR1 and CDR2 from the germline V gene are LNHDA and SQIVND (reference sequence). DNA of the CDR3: TGTGCCAGTAGTATCAGCAGGGTTGCAGATACGCAGTATTTT. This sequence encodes CASSISRVADTQYF.

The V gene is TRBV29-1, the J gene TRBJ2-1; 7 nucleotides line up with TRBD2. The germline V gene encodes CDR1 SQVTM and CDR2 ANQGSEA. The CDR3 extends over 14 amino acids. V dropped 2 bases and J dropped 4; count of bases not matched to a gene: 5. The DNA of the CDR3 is TGCAGCGTTGAAAGGAGACTAGCATACAATGAGCAGTTCTTC. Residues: CSVERRLAYNEQFF.

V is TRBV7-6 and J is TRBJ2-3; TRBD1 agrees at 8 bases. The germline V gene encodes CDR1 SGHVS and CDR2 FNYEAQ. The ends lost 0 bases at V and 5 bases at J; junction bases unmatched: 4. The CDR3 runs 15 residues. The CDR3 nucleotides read TGTGCCAGCAGCTTAGCGCCCAGGGGGCGAGATACGCAGTATTTT. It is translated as CASSLAPRGRDTQYF.

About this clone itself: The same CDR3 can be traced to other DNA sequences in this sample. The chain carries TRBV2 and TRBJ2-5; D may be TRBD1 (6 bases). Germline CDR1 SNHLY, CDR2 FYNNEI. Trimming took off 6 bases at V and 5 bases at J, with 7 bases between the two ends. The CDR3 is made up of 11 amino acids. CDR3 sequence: CASRQGETQYF. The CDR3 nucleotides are TGTGCCAGCAGGCAGGGGGAGACCCAGTACTTC. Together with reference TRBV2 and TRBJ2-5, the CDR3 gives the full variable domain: EPEVTQTPSHQVTQMGQEVILRCVPISNHLYFYWYRQILGQKVEFLVSFYNNEISEKSEIFDDQFSVERPDGSNFTLKIRSTKLEDSAMYFCASRQGETQYFGPGTRLLVL.

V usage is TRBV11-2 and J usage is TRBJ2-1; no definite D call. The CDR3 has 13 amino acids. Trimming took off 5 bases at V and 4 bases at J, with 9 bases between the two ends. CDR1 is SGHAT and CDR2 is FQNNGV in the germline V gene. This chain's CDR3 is CASSRGRYNEQFF. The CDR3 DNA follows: TGTGCCAGCAGCCGTGGACGTTACAATGAGCAGTTCTTC.

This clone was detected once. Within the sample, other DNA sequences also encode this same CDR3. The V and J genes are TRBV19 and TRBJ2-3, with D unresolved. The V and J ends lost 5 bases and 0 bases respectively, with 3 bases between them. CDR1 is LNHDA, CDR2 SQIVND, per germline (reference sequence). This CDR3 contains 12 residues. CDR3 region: CASSASTDTQYF. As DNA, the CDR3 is TGTGCCAGTAGTGCTAGCACAGATACGCAGTATTTT.

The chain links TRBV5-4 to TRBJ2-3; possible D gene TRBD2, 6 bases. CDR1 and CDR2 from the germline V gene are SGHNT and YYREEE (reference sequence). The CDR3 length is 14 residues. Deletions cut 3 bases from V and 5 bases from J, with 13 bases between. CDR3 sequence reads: CASSSPGDIDTQYF. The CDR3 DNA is TGTGCCAGCAGCTCCCCGGGGGATATAGATACGCAGTATTTT.

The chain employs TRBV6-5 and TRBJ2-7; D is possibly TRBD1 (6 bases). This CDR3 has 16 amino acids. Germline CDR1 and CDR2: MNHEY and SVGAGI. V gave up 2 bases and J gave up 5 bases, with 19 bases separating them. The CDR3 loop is CASSYRGTGPAHEQYF. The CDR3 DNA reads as TGTGCCAGCAGTTACAGAGGAACAGGGCCGGCCCACGAGCAGTACTTC.

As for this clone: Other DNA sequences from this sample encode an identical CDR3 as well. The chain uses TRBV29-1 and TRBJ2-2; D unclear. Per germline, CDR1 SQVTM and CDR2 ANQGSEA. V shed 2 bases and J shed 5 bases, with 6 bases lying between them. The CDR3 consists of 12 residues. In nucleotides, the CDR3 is TGCAGCGTTGAACGAGGTACCGGGGAGCTGTTTTTT. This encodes CSVERGTGELFF.

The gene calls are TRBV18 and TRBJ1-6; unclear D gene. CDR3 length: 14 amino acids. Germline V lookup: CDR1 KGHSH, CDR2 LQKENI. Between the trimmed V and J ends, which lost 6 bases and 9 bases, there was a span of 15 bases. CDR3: CASSAPGEGSPLHF. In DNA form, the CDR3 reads TGTGCCAGCTCCGCCCCCGGTGAAGGTTCACCCCTCCACTTT.

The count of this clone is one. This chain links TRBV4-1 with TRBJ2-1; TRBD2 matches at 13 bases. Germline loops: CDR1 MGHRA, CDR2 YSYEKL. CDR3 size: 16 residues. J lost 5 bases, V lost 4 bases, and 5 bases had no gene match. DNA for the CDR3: TGCGCCAGCAGCCGGACTAGCGGGGGCATCCACAATGAGCAGTTCTTC. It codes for CASSRTSGGIHNEQFF.

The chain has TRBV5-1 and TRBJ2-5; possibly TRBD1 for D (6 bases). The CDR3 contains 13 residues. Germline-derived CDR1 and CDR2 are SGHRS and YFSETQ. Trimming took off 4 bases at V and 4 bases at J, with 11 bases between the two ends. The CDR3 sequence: CASSPNRAETQYF. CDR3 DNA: TGCGCCAGCAGCCCGAACAGGGCAGAGACCCAGTACTTC. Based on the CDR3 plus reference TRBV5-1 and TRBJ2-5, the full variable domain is KAGVTQTPRYLIKTRGQQVTLSCSPISGHRSVSWYQQTPGQGLQFLFEYFSETQRNKGNFPGRFSGRQFSNSRSEMNVSTLELGDSALYLCASSPNRAETQYFGPGTRLLVL.

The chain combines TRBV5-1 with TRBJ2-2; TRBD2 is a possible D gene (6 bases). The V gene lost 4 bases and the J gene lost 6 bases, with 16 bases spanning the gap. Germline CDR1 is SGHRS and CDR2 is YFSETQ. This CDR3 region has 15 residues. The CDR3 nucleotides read TGCGCCAGCAGCGCCGGGACTCCAAGTGCCGGGGAGCTGTTTTTT. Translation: CASSAGTPSAGELFF.

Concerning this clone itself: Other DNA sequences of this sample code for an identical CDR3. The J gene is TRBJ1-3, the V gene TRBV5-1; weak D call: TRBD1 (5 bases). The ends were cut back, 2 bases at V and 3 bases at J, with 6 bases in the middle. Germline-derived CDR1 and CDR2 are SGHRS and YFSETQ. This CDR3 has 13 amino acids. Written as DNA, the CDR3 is TGCGCCAGCAGCTTCGGGGGTGGAAACACCATATATTTT. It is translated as CASSFGGGNTIYF.

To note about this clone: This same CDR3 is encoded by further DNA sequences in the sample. The CDR3 loop reads CASSPLAGSYEQYF. In DNA, the CDR3 is TGTGCCAGCAGCCCCCTGGCGGGCTCCTACGAGCAGTACTTC. The chain combines TRBV6-5 with TRBJ2-7, with TRBD2 as a possible D gene (5 bases). This CDR3 region has 14 residues. V was trimmed by 6 bases and J by 0 bases, leaving 12 bases between them. Germline V CDR1 and CDR2: MNHEY, SVGAGI.

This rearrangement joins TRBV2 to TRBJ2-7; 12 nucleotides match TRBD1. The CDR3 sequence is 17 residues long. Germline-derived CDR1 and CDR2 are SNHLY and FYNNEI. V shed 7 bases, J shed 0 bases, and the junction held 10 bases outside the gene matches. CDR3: CASTGQGAKRSSYEQYF. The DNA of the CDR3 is TGTGCCAGCACGGGACAGGGGGCCAAGAGGAGCTCCTACGAGCAGTACTTC.

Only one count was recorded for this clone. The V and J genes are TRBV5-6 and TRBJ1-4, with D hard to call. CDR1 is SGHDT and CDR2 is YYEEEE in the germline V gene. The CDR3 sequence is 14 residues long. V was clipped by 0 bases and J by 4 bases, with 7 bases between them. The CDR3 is CASSLGRFNEKLFF. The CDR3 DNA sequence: TGTGCCAGCAGCTTGGGACGGTTTAATGAAAAACTGTTTTTT.

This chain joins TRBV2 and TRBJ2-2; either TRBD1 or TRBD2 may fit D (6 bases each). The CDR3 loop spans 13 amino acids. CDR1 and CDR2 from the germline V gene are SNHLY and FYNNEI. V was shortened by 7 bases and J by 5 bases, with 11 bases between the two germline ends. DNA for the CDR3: TGTGCCAGCAACGGGGGCGGTACCGGGGAGCTGTTTTTT. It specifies CASNGGGTGELFF.

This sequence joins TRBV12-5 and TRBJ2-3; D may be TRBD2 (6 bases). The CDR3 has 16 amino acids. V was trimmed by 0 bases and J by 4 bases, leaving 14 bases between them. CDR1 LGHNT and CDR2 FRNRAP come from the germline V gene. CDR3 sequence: CASGLVGGHPPDTQYF. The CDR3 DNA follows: TGTGCTAGTGGTTTGGTCGGGGGTCACCCCCCAGATACGCAGTATTTT.

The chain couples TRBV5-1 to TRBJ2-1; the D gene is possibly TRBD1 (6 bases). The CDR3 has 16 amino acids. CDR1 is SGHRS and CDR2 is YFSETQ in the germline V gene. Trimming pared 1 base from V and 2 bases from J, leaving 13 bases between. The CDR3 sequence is CASSLWGPGPYNEQFF. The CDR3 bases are TGCGCCAGCAGCTTGTGGGGGCCCGGACCCTACAATGAGCAGTTCTTC.

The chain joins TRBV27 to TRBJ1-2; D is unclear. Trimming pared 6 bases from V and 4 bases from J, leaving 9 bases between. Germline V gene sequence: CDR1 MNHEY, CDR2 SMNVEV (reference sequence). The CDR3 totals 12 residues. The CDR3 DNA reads TGTGCCAGCAGAAGTCCCCTCTATGGCTACACCTTC. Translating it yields CASRSPLYGYTF.

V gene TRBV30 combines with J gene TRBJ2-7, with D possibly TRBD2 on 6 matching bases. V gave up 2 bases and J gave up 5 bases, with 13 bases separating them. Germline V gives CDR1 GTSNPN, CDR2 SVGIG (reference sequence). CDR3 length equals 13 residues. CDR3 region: CAWSRAGRNEQYF. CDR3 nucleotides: TGTGCCTGGAGTAGGGCAGGGAGGAACGAGCAGTACTTC. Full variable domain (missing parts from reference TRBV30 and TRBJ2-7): SQTIHQWPATLVQPVGSPLSLECTVEGTSNPNLYWYRQAAGRGLQLLFYSVGIGQISSEVPQNLSASRPQDRQFILSSKKLLLSDSGFYLCAWSRAGRNEQYFGPGTRLTVT.

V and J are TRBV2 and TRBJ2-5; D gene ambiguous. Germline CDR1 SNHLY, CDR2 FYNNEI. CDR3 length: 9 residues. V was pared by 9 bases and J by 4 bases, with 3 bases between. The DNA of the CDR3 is TGTGCCAGAGGAGAGACCCAGTACTTC. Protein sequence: CARGETQYF.

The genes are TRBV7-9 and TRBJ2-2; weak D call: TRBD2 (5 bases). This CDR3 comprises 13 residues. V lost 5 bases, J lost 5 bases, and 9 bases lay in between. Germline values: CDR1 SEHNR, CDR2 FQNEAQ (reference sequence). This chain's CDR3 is CASSTTMTGELFF. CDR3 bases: TGTGCCAGCAGCACGACTATGACCGGGGAGCTGTTTTTT.